This T cell receptor beta chain stems from a study of shared clonotypes between healthy human individuals. This table comes from immunoSEQ multiplex PCR, and its TCRdb copy is limited to in-frame clones, with some not included. The profile shows some 2,500,000 clones, roughly 90% of them singletons. The sample was naive CD4+ T cells from PBMCs. The subset: CD45RA+ positively selected. This clonotype was sampled from a man younger than 30 in good health. Some clones in this sample may be carry-over from other donors' samples.

The CDR3 nucleotides read TGCGCCAGCAGCTATGGGGCCCAGTCTAATGAGCAGTTCTTC. This gives the protein CASSYGAQSNEQFF. The V gene is TRBV5-1, the J gene TRBJ2-1, with a tentative D call TRBD1 (5 bases). V lost 3 bases to trimming and J lost 7 bases, with 14 bases between them. Germline loops: CDR1 SGHRS, CDR2 YFSETQ. The CDR3 is made up of 14 amino acids.